The 8 T cell receptor beta chains presented below share a single source sample, sequenced in a study of shared clonotypes between healthy human individuals. The table came from immunoSEQ multiplex PCR; TCRdb's copy has only in-frame clones and leaves some out. The table has 650,000 to 750,000 clones, about two thirds seen once. Specimen: memory CD4+ T cells sorted from blood. Subset specified: CD45RA-negative fraction. Receptor source: a woman in her thirties in good health.

V gene TRBV7-6 combines with J gene TRBJ2-1; D tentatively fits TRBD1 or TRBD2 (5 bases each). The V end was cut by 6 bases, the J end by 1 base, with 25 bases between. Germline-derived CDR1 and CDR2 are SGHVS and FNYEAQ. This CDR3 region has 19 residues. CDR3 protein: CASSITGTVISKSYNEQFF. The CDR3 DNA reads as TGTGCCAGCAGTATCACCGGGACCGTAATCTCGAAATCCTACAATGAGCAGTTCTTC.

The chain joins TRBV11-3 to TRBJ2-5; D is perhaps TRBD1 or TRBD2 (6 bases each). The DNA end is a closer match to TRBJ2-7, so the J assignment may be wrong. This CDR3 is 15 amino acids long. Germline V CDR1 and CDR2: SGHNT, YENEEA. For the CDR3, the DNA is TGTGCCAGCACCAAGGAGGGGGGACCGTACTACGAGCAGTACTTC. Amino acid sequence: CASTKEGGPYYEQYF.

The V gene is TRBV6-5, the J gene TRBJ2-7; a possible D gene is TRBD1 (6 bases). In germline, CDR1 is MNHEY, CDR2 SVGAGI. This CDR3 is built from 11 residues. Trimming cost V 5 bases and J 11 bases, with 13 bases left between them. This chain's CDR3 is CASSNNRVKYF. The CDR3 DNA reads TGTGCCAGCAGTAACAACAGGGTTAAGTACTTC.

This rearrangement joins TRBV19 to TRBJ1-1, with 9 positions matching TRBD1. This CDR3 contains 15 residues. After removal of 5 bases from V and 10 bases from J, the junction contained 14 bases not matched to a gene. Germline V CDR1 and CDR2: LNHDA, SQIVND (reference sequence). The CDR3 nucleotides are TGTGCCAGTAGTTGGGGACAGGGAGGTGGCGTGCGAGCTTTCTTT. Protein product: CASSWGQGGGVRAFF. Filled out from reference TRBV19 and TRBJ1-1, the complete variable domain reads DGGITQSPKYLFRKEGQNVTLSCEQNLNHDAMYWYRQDPGQGLRLIYYSQIVNDFQKGDIAEGYSVSREKKESFPLTVTSAQKNPTAFYLCASSWGQGGGVRAFFGQGTRLTVV.

The chain uses TRBV28 and TRBJ1-5; possibly TRBD1 for D (5 bases). Trimming removed 2 bases from V and 7 bases from J, with 15 bases in between. The CDR3 contains 15 residues. Per the germline V gene, CDR1 is MDHEN and CDR2 is SYDVKM. This CDR3 reads CASSLGAGYGQPQHF. CDR3 nucleotide sequence: TGTGCCAGCAGTTTAGGGGCAGGGTATGGACAGCCCCAGCATTTT.

V and J are TRBV4-2 and TRBJ2-3, with D perhaps assigned TRBD1 or TRBD2 (5 bases each). Trimming took 1 base from V and 0 from J, leaving 11 bases between them. In germline, CDR1 is LGHNA, CDR2 YNFKEQ. This CDR3 comprises 16 residues. In nucleotides, the CDR3 is TGTGCCAGCAGCCAAGGGTCTCGGGGCAGCACAGATACGCAGTATTTT. Translated, it gives CASSQGSRGSTDTQYF.

The chain recombines TRBV7-9 with TRBJ1-4, with 7 bases lining up with TRBD1. From germline, CDR1 is SEHNR and CDR2 FQNEAQ (reference sequence). V shed 2 bases and J 0 bases; nucleotides not matched to a gene: 0. This CDR3 contains 15 residues. The CDR3 nucleotides read TGTGCCAGCAGCTTACAGGGGGCAACTAATGAAAAACTGTTTTTT. Translation: CASSLQGATNEKLFF.

The rearrangement uses TRBV7-8 and TRBJ2-7, with D tentatively TRBD1 (6 bases). The V gene's germline CDR1 is SGHVS and CDR2 FQNEAQ. The CDR3 has 14 amino acids. The V end lost 0 bases, the J end lost 2 bases, and 8 bases lay between the germline ends. The CDR3 sequence: CASSLAGHPYEQYF. As DNA, the CDR3 is TGTGCCAGCAGCTTAGCGGGACATCCCTACGAGCAGTACTTC. The full variable domain, rest sourced from reference TRBV7-8 and TRBJ2-7, is GAGVSQSPRYKVAKRGQDVALRCDPISGHVSLFWYQQALGQGPEFLTYFQNEAQLDKSGLPSDRFFAERPEGSVSTLKIQRTQQEDSAVYLCASSLAGHPYEQYFGPGTRLTVT.